This T cell receptor (beta chain) was sequenced for a study of blood T cell repertoires in COVID-19. Study-wide background: Samples taken during acute and convalescent COVID-19 were collected in the United States, Italy and Spain.

As handled by the study authors: The assay estimated nucleated cells by amplifying reference gene primers. The method was immunoSEQ multiplex PCR; TCRdb's version includes in-frame clones alone and lacks a portion of them. V and J calls and clone size are copied from that table; D and trimming were computed from the DNA. The top ten hold about 15% of the sample, which has tens of thousands of clones, approximately 87% seen once. The CDR3 covers 14 residues. The germline V gene has CDR1 SGHRS and CDR2 YFSETQ. Trimming stripped 5 bases from V and 0 bases from J, with 6 bases between. In its sample, this clone was seen once.

The TCR originated in a man at least 80 years old in a cohort sampled during active COVID-19. The sample consisted of peripheral blood. J is TRBJ2-6 and V is TRBV5-1; unclear D gene. CDR3 amino acids: CASRVSSGANVLTF. The CDR3 DNA reads as TGCGCCAGCAGGGTTAGCTCTGGGGCCAACGTCCTGACTTTC.